These 21 T cell receptor beta chains were sequenced from one sample in a study of PD-L1 blockade in urothelial cancer. Assay used: immunoSEQ multiplex PCR; TCRdb lists only in-frame clones, some missing. The table includes 40,000 to 55,000 clones, approximately 90% detected once. Time point of the sample: peripheral blood 6 weeks after treatment start. The starting material was PBMCs, obtained around atezolizumab (anti-PD-L1) treatment. The receptors were sampled from a man in his 60s with urothelial cancer.

This sequence joins TRBV19 and TRBJ2-2, with TRBD2 matching over 7 bases. CDR3 length equals 16 residues. CDR1 and CDR2 from the germline V gene are LNHDA and SQIVND (reference sequence). Germline trimming cut 8 bases from V and 6 bases from J; bases unmatched to any gene: 15. The CDR3 nucleotides are TGTGCCAGTGCCGATGGGGGGAGGGTGTCGCCCGGGGAGCTGTTTTTT. This codes for CASADGGRVSPGELFF.

The chain is built from TRBV30 and TRBJ2-3; TRBD1 matches 9 bases. This CDR3 contains 18 residues. Germline CDR1 and CDR2: GTSNPN and SVGIG (reference sequence). V was pared by 0 bases and J by 1 base, with 11 bases of the junction left unmatched. The CDR3 DNA is TGTGCCTGGAGTGTTACAGGGGGCGTCTTTATCGGCACAGATACGCAGTATTTT. This sequence encodes CAWSVTGGVFIGTDTQYF.

The genes are TRBV25-1 and TRBJ1-2; 10 bases align to TRBD1. With 8 bases clipped from V and 5 bases from J, the junction kept 8 bases outside the gene matches. The CDR3 covers 14 residues. Germline lookup yields CDR1 MGHDK and CDR2 SYGVNS. The CDR3 loop is CASGDRGSFYGYTF. DNA for the CDR3: TGTGCCAGCGGGGACAGGGGATCCTTTTATGGCTACACCTTC.

CDR3 residues: CASSGSNAGDTEAFF. The CDR3 DNA reads as TGTGCCAGCAGTGGAAGTAACGCGGGGGACACTGAAGCTTTCTTT. The gene calls are TRBV6-1 and TRBJ1-1, with TRBD1 as a possible D gene (5 bases). Germline-derived CDR1 and CDR2 are MNHNS and SASEGT. This CDR3 comprises 15 residues. V was trimmed by 4 bases and J by 3 bases, leaving 15 bases between them.

This chain connects TRBV11-3 to TRBJ2-2, with 8 bases aligning to TRBD1. Germline V gene sequence: CDR1 SGHNT, CDR2 YENEEA. There are 14 residues in the CDR3. The junction had 7 bases not matched to a gene; V was cut back by 6 bases and J by 7 bases. The DNA of the CDR3 is TGTGCCAGCAGTCCACAGGGGGTCCACGGGGAGCTGTTTTTT. This translates into CASSPQGVHGELFF.

The V call is TRBV14, the J call TRBJ2-7, with unresolved D. The CDR3 contains 13 residues. Per the germline V gene, CDR1 is SGHDN and CDR2 is FVKESK. V was cut by 3 bases and J by 2 bases, with 8 bases left in between. CDR3 nucleotide sequence: TGTGCCAGCAGCCATCTGCAGGCCTACGAGCAGTACTTC. Amino acids: CASSHLQAYEQYF.

This chain uses TRBV6-4 with TRBJ2-1; TRBD1 aligns across 7 bases. This CDR3 has 13 residues. Germline CDR1 MRHNA, CDR2 SNTAGT. V dropped 3 bases and J dropped 9; count of bases not matched to a gene: 5. In nucleotides, the CDR3 is TGTGCCAGCAGTGAATTAAACAGGGGTGAGCAGTTCTTC. Translation gives CASSELNRGEQFF.

The chain is built from TRBV11-2 and TRBJ2-1, with D perhaps TRBD2 (6 bases). This CDR3 has 14 amino acids. The germline gives CDR1 SGHAT, CDR2 FQNNGV. V was clipped by 4 bases and J by 7 bases, with 14 bases between them. CDR3 in amino acids: CASSYTGSPNEQFF. In nucleotides, the CDR3 is TGTGCCAGCAGCTACACCGGGAGTCCGAATGAGCAGTTCTTC. The entire variable domain, with the rest obtained from reference TRBV11-2 and TRBJ2-1, is as follows: EAGVAQSPRYKIIEKRQSVAFWCNPISGHATLYWYQQILGQGPKLLIQFQNNGVVDDSQLPKDRFSAERLKGVDSTLKIQPAKLEDSAVYLCASSYTGSPNEQFFGPGTRLTVL.

The gene calls are TRBV5-1 and TRBJ2-2, with 8 bases matching TRBD1. V lost 3 bases, J lost 2 bases, and 6 bases stayed unmatched. This CDR3 contains 16 residues. Germline V gene data show CDR1 as SGHRS and CDR2 as YFSETQ. The CDR3 spells CASSSWTGINTGELFF. The DNA for the CDR3 is TGCGCCAGCAGCTCATGGACAGGGATTAACACCGGGGAGCTGTTTTTT.

In its sample, this clone was seen a few times. The rearrangement joins TRBV5-4 to TRBJ1-1; D is perhaps TRBD1 (5 bases). Trimming removed 0 bases at V and 8 bases at J, with 8 bases between. Germline CDR1 reads SGHNT; CDR2 reads YYREEE (reference sequence). This CDR3 is built from 12 residues. CDR3 coding DNA: TGTGCCAGCAGCTTGGACAGGCGGGAAGCTTTCTTT. It translates to CASSLDRREAFF.

The V and J genes are TRBV10-1 and TRBJ2-1; the D gene is possibly TRBD1 (5 bases). Deletions cut 1 base from V and 5 bases from J, with 12 bases between. Germline V gene lookup returns CDR1 WNHNN and CDR2 SYGVQD (reference sequence). The CDR3 has 15 amino acids. Here the CDR3 reads CASSEWKARDNEQFF. The DNA of the CDR3 is TGCGCCAGCAGTGAGTGGAAGGCCAGGGACAATGAGCAGTTCTTC.

This clone was found a few times. This chain links TRBV5-1 with TRBJ2-1; perhaps TRBD2 as D (6 bases). The germline V gene has CDR1 SGHRS and CDR2 YFSETQ. This CDR3 has 16 amino acids. V gave up 0 bases and J gave up 4 bases, with 14 bases separating them. CDR3 DNA sequence: TGCGCCAGCAGCTTGGAGGCTAGCGAGCTATACAATGAGCAGTTCTTC. This encodes CASSLEASELYNEQFF.

V usage is TRBV19 and J usage is TRBJ1-5; tentatively, D is TRBD1 (6 bases). Germline V CDR1 and CDR2: LNHDA, SQIVND (reference sequence). V dropped 6 bases and J dropped 4 bases, with 13 bases sitting between them. The length of the CDR3 is 14 residues. The chain's CDR3 is CASSQQGSNQPQHF. CDR3 nucleotide sequence: TGTGCCAGTAGCCAACAGGGAAGTAATCAGCCCCAGCATTTT.

The genes are TRBV5-6 and TRBJ1-1; D is perhaps TRBD1 (5 bases). With 3 bases removed from V and 4 bases from J, the gap between germline ends came to 16 bases. Per the germline V gene, CDR1 is SGHDT and CDR2 is YYEEEE. The CDR3 has 15 residues. The CDR3 coding sequence is TGTGCCAGCAGCTCCGGGGCGGGGGACGTCACTGAAGCTTTCTTT. Protein product: CASSSGAGDVTEAFF.

This rearrangement joins TRBV7-9 to TRBJ2-7; the match to TRBD2 covers 13 bases. Germline assignment: CDR1 SEHNR and CDR2 FQNEAQ (reference sequence). The CDR3 is made up of 15 amino acids. J lost 4 bases, V lost 11 bases, and 11 bases had no gene match. The CDR3 region is CAGVPLAGGKYEQYF. CDR3 coding DNA: TGTGCCGGGGTGCCACTAGCGGGAGGGAAATACGAGCAGTACTTC. The full variable domain, its missing parts supplied by reference TRBV7-9 and TRBJ2-7, is DTGVSQNPRHKITKRGQNVTFRCDPISEHNRLYWYRQTLGQGPEFLTYFQNEAQLEKSRLLSDRFSAERPKGSFSTLEIQRTEQGDSAMYLCAGVPLAGGKYEQYFGPGTRLTVT.

The gene calls are TRBV6-6 and TRBJ2-1; 9 nucleotides agree with TRBD2. The V gene's germline CDR1 is MNHNY and CDR2 SVGAGI (reference sequence). J gave up 14 bases and V 0 bases, and 8 bases lay outside the gene matches. The CDR3 is 14 amino acids. CDR3 loop: CASSYSNSGSFEFF. As DNA, the CDR3 is TGTGCCAGCAGTTACTCGAATAGCGGGAGCTTTGAGTTCTTC.

V usage is TRBV5-1 and J usage is TRBJ2-7; D uncertain. V was pared by 4 bases and J by 0 bases, with 8 bases between. Germline-derived CDR1 and CDR2 are SGHRS and YFSETQ. The CDR3 is 13 amino acids. The CDR3 loop reads CASSRGDSYEQYF. The CDR3 DNA sequence: TGCGCCAGCAGCCGAGGAGACTCCTACGAGCAGTACTTC.

J is TRBJ2-7 and V is TRBV7-2; no firm D call. Deletions cut 2 bases from V and 6 bases from J, with 17 bases between. Germline V gene sequence: CDR1 SGHTA, CDR2 FQGNSA. There are 15 residues in the CDR3. Here the CDR3 DNA reads TGTGCCAGCAGCTTATCGGTTACTACCGGTGGCGAGCAGTACTTC. It translates to CASSLSVTTGGEQYF.

V and J are TRBV27 and TRBJ1-2, with a possible D match to TRBD1 (6 bases). Germline CDR1 MNHEY, CDR2 SMNVEV (reference sequence). This CDR3 is built from 16 residues. V dropped 2 bases and J dropped 8 bases, with 21 bases sitting between them. CDR3: CASSLMGFQGLDGYTF. CDR3 in DNA: TGTGCCAGCAGTTTAATGGGTTTTCAGGGGTTGGACGGCTACACCTTC.

V is TRBV6-5 and J is TRBJ2-5; TRBD1 aligns across 7 bases. J lost 3 bases, V lost 7 bases, and 2 bases had no gene match. This CDR3 region has 12 residues. Germline V gene sequence: CDR1 MNHEY, CDR2 SVGAGI. The CDR3 region is CASTTGEETQYF. The CDR3 bases are TGTGCCAGCACCACAGGGGAAGAGACCCAGTACTTC.

In DNA form, the CDR3 reads TGTGCCAGCAATAACAGGTATAGCAATCAGCCCCAGCATTTT. Translated: CASNNRYSNQPQHF. The rearrangement uses TRBV27 and TRBJ1-5; TRBD1 is a possible D gene (5 bases). The CDR3 totals 14 residues. CDR1 and CDR2 (germline): MNHEY, SMNVEV (reference sequence). V was cut by 7 bases and J by 0 bases, with 10 bases left in between.